These T cell receptor beta chains were read from a single sample in a study of blood T cell repertoires in COVID-19. Generated by immunoSEQ multiplex PCR, the TCRdb table keeps only in-frame clones and is missing some. The data hold just under 350,000 clones, with around 91% observed a single time. The specimen sequenced was peripheral blood. These receptor sequences come from a woman under 30 who had recovered from COVID-19. Each CDR3 is given with its conserved first and last residue. D genes are given only for firm matches. The listing skips clone size in some rows; elsewhere it reads once, few, many or a size class.

- | TRBJ1-1 | TRBV7-9 | 13 | TRBD1 | TGTGCCAGCAGCCGAATGACAGGGGCGGCAGCTTTCTTT | CASSRMTGAAAFF
- | TRBJ2-3 | TRBV24-1 | 15 | - | TGTGCCACCAGTGACTGGGGGGGGGCCACAGATACGCAGTATTTT | CATSDWGGATDTQYF
- | TRBJ2-3 | TRBV27 | 15 | - | TGTGCCAGCAGCCTGGGAGCAGGAGGCGCAGATACGCAGTATTTT | CASSLGAGGADTQYF
- | TRBJ2-2 | TRBV19 | 15 | TRBD2 | TGTGCCAGTAGTTTAGCGGGAGGGCTTACCGGGGAGCTGTTTTTT | CASSLAGGLTGELFF
- | TRBJ1-1 | TRBV5-5 | 12 | - | TGTGCCAGCAGCTCTGGCCTGTCCCAAGCTTTCTTT | CASSSGLSQAFF
- | TRBJ2-3 | TRBV9 | 17 | TRBD2 | TGTGCCAGCAGCATCGGACTAGCGGGCGTCCTCACAGATACGCAGTATTTT | CASSIGLAGVLTDTQYF
- | TRBJ2-1 | TRBV9 | 15 | - | TGTGCCAGCAGCGTAGGCCCGGCTAGATACAATGAGCAGTTCTTC | CASSVGPARYNEQFF
- | TRBJ2-3 | TRBV9 | 13 | - | TGTGCCAGCAGCGTATCCGTCACAGATACGCAGTATTTT | CASSVSVTDTQYF
- | TRBJ1-2 | TRBV5-6 | 16 | TRBD1 | TGTGCCAGCAGCTTTCGGACAGGGGGCTGGATTGGTGGCTACACCTTC | CASSFRTGGWIGGYTF
few | TRBJ1-2 | TRBV19 | 14 | - | TGTGCCAGTAGTTGGGGGAGGGGATTTTATGGCTACACCTTC | CASSWGRGFYGYTF
- | TRBJ1-1 | TRBV4-2 | 15 | - | TGTGCCAGCAGCCGCACATCCAACATGAACACTGAAGCTTTCTTT | CASSRTSNMNTEAFF
- | TRBJ1-3 | TRBV3-1/TRBV3-2 | 13 | - | TGTGCCAGCAGCTTAATCTCTGGAAACACCATATATTTT | CASSLISGNTIYF
- | TRBJ1-4 | TRBV7-9 | 18 | - | TGTGCCAGCAGCTTAGACAGCTATCGGGGGATCACTAATGAAAAACTGTTTTTT | CASSLDSYRGITNEKLFF
- | TRBJ1-1 | TRBV30 | 11 | TRBD1 | TGTGCCTGGAAGGATGACAGGGGGTCTTTCTTT | CAWKDDRGSFF
- | TRBJ2-3 | TRBV7-9 | 16 | - | TGTGCCAGCAGCTTAGGTACTGTAGGGGTGCCAGATACGCAGTATTTT | CASSLGTVGVPDTQYF
- | TRBJ2-1 | TRBV29-1 | 13 | - | TGCAGCGTTGAAGAACGGGTTTGGCATGAGCAGTTCTTC | CSVEERVWHEQFF
- | TRBJ2-4 | TRBV3-1/TRBV3-2 | 15 | TRBD1 | TGTGCCAGCAGCCAAGCCGGGACAGGGGTGAACATTCAGTACTTC | CASSQAGTGVNIQYF
- | TRBJ1-4 | TRBV6-2/TRBV6-3 | 15 | - | TGTGCCAGCAGCCCTACAGGGAAGGATAATGAAAAACTGTTTTTT | CASSPTGKDNEKLFF
- | TRBJ1-1 | TRBV6-2/TRBV6-3 | 18 | - | TGTGCCAGCAGTGGAGCCTTCGGGCCCGGCGGGGAGAACACTGAAGCTTTCTTT | CASSGAFGPGGENTEAFF
- | TRBJ2-3 | TRBV2 | 16 | TRBD2 | TGTGCCAGCAGTGAACTTAGCGGGAGGGCCGGAGATACGCAGTATTTT | CASSELSGRAGDTQYF
- | TRBJ2-5 | TRBV5-4 | 12 | - | TGTGCCAGCGCAGGGGCTCAAGAGACCCAGTACTTC | CASAGAQETQYF
- | TRBJ2-1 | TRBV20-1 | 10 | - | TGCAGTGCTACCGGTGCCGAGCAGTTCTTC | CSATGAEQFF
- | TRBJ2-2 | TRBV4-1 | 15 | TRBD1 | TGCGCCAGCAGCCGGACAGGGGGCAGCGCCGGGGAGCTGTTTTTT | CASSRTGGSAGELFF
- | TRBJ2-2 | TRBV7-8 | 16 | - | TGTGCCAGCACCCTCACTGGGGGACTTAACACCGGGGAGCTGTTTTTT | CASTLTGGLNTGELFF
- | TRBJ2-3 | TRBV12-3/TRBV12-4 | 12 | - | TGTGCCAGCAGTTTTTCTACAGATACGCAGTATTTT | CASSFSTDTQYF
- | TRBJ1-3 | TRBV19 | 15 | - | TGTGCCAGTAGCCCTCATATGAGCTCTGGAAACACCATATATTTT | CASSPHMSSGNTIYF
- | TRBJ2-1 | TRBV29-1 | 15 | - | TGCAGCGTTGAAGATCCTGGGAGCCCCCACAATGAGCAGTTCTTC | CSVEDPGSPHNEQFF
- | TRBJ2-1 | TRBV11-2 | 16 | TRBD2 | TGTGCCAGCAGCGTAGGGACTAGCGGACTATACAATGAGCAGTTCTTC | CASSVGTSGLYNEQFF
once | TRBJ1-1 | TRBV7-9 | 15 | - | TGTGCCAGCACTCCTCTAACAGGAGTAATTACTGAAGCTTTCTTT | CASTPLTGVITEAFF
- | TRBJ2-3 | TRBV5-1 | 17 | TRBD2 | TGCGCCAGCAGCTTAGGGACTAGCGGGGCCCGCACAGATACGCAGTATTTT | CASSLGTSGARTDTQYF
- | TRBJ2-5 | TRBV6-2/TRBV6-3 | 15 | TRBD2 | TGTGCCAGCACCCCTCTGTTAGCGGGCAAAGAGACCCAGTACTTC | CASTPLLAGKETQYF
- | TRBJ1-5 | TRBV10-2 | 16 | TRBD1 | TGCGCCAGCAGTGGTGGGGACAGGGGGCTATATCAGCCCCAGCATTTT | CASSGGDRGLYQPQHF
- | TRBJ1-6 | TRBV28 | 17 | TRBD1 | TGTGCCAGCAGTTTGCGGACAGGGGGCTCCTATAATTCACCCCTCCACTTT | CASSLRTGGSYNSPLHF
- | TRBJ1-5 | TRBV24-1 | 19 | - | TGTGCCACCAGTGACGGAGAAAACAGGGCAGGGGATAGCAATCAGCCCCAGCATTTT | CATSDGENRAGDSNQPQHF
- | TRBJ1-1 | TRBV6-5 | 14 | - | TGTGCCAGCAGAAAGGGGGGGATGAACACTGAAGCTTTCTTT | CASRKGGMNTEAFF
- | TRBJ1-1 | TRBV6-2/TRBV6-3 | 11 | - | TGTGCCAGCAGTTTCGGGTTGGAAGCTTTCTTT | CASSFGLEAFF
- | TRBJ2-3 | TRBV4-1 | 13 | - | TGCGCCAGCAGCCAAGTCGGACTGACGCTGCCGTATTTT | CASSQVGLTLPYF
once | TRBJ1-5 | TRBV2 | 14 | - | TGTGCCAGCACGGGGTGGGCTAGCAATCAGCCCCAGCATTTT | CASTGWASNQPQHF
- | TRBJ2-4 | TRBV7-9 | 16 | - | TGTGCCAGCAGCCCAGGACGGGGGTGGACCCTGGACATTCAGTACTTC | CASSPGRGWTLDIQYF
- | TRBJ2-5 | TRBV19 | 15 | TRBD2 | TGTGCCAGTAATCCCGGGACTAGCGCCCAAGAGACCCAGTACTTC | CASNPGTSAQETQYF
- | TRBJ2-1 | TRBV29-1 | 14 | TRBD2 | TGCAGCGCTCCCGGTGCTAGCGGGAGGAATGAGCAGTTCTTC | CSAPGASGRNEQFF
- | TRBJ2-2 | TRBV7-2 | 17 | TRBD1 | TGTGCCAGCAGCGAAACTGACAGGGGGCGGAACACCGGGGAGCTGTTTTTT | CASSETDRGRNTGELFF
- | TRBJ2-3 | TRBV7-2 | 16 | TRBD1 | TGTGCCAGCAGCCTACAGGGACAGGGGGCAGGAGATACGCAGTATTTT | CASSLQGQGAGDTQYF
- | TRBJ2-2 | TRBV11-3 | 17 | - | TGTGCCAGCCTAAGGGGGGCGGGAGAGTTGGGTACCGGGGAGCTGTTTTTT | CASLRGAGELGTGELFF
- | TRBJ2-1 | TRBV19 | 18 | TRBD2 | TGTGCCAGTAGTGCGGGACTAGCGGGACCGTTCTCCTACAATGAGCAGTTCTTC | CASSAGLAGPFSYNEQFF
- | TRBJ1-2 | TRBV5-4 | 15 | TRBD1 | TGTGCCAGCAGCTTGGGACAGGGGACTAACTATGGCTACACCTTC | CASSLGQGTNYGYTF
- | TRBJ1-4 | TRBV19 | 15 | TRBD1 | TGTGCCAGTAGTCCAAGGACAGGGGCAACTGAAAAACTGTTTTTT | CASSPRTGATEKLFF
- | TRBJ2-3 | TRBV5-4 | 14 | TRBD2 | TGTGCCAGCAGCACACGGGGAGGGACCGATACGCAGTATTTT | CASSTRGGTDTQYF